Shown below are 18 T cell receptor beta chains from a single sample sequenced in a study of shared clonotypes between healthy human individuals (TCRdb year 2020). CD8 naive samples consisted of CD45RO-negative cells that were positively selected for CCR7, yielding a CD45RA+CCR7+ population without TemRA cells. The library came from the immunoSEQ multiplex PCR assay. TCRdb mirrors the immuneACCESS table, restricted to in-frame sequences. Some clones are absent from its copies; in checked studies, under half trace to an unresolved V gene, and the reason for the others is unknown. For this sample the table gives millions of clones, of which 93% were detected only once. The ten largest clones represent 1.5% to 2% of the sample. Sequenced sample: naive CD8+ T cells from PBMCs. In light of the paper, this sample's cell subset or site label describes: CD45RA+CCR7+. All receptors come from a man between 18 and 35 years old in good health. Some clones in this sample may be carry-over from other donors' samples.

The chain carries TRBV6-6 and TRBJ1-2; no definite D call. Germline V gene lookup returns CDR1 MNHNY and CDR2 SVGAGI (reference sequence). The CDR3 consists of 15 residues. V lost 2 bases and J lost 6, with 16 bases in between. The CDR3 sequence is CASSYARLDLDGYTF. The CDR3 nucleotides are TGTGCCAGCAGTTACGCGAGACTTGACTTGGATGGCTACACCTTC.

This clone showed up just a few times. Different DNA sequences within this sample yield the same CDR3. The CDR3 coding sequence is TGTGCCAGCAGCTTAGTGGCGGGGAGCTCCTACGAGCAGTACTTC. This gives the protein CASSLVAGSSYEQYF. The chain is built from TRBV7-9 and TRBJ2-7; a weak D match, TRBD2 (6 bases). Germline V gives CDR1 SEHNR, CDR2 FQNEAQ (reference sequence). The CDR3 totals 15 residues. Trimming took off 1 base at V and 0 bases at J, with 10 bases between the two ends.

The chain has TRBV6-1 and TRBJ2-1; unclear D gene. The germline V gene has CDR1 MNHNS and CDR2 SASEGT. The length of the CDR3 is 12 residues. Trimming took 5 bases from V and 7 from J, leaving 9 bases between them. CDR3 DNA sequence: TGTGCCAGCAGTCTGGGTTTGAATGAGCAGTTCTTC. Translating gives CASSLGLNEQFF.

In its sample, this clone was seen once. The V and J genes are TRBV10-3 and TRBJ2-1; perhaps TRBD2 as D (7 bases). The CDR3 loop spans 14 amino acids. Germline-derived CDR1 and CDR2 are ENHRY and SYGVKD. Trimming removed 8 bases from V and 3 bases from J, with 14 bases in between. The CDR3 is CAIRWGGGYNEQFF. CDR3 nucleotides: TGTGCCATCCGGTGGGGGGGCGGCTACAATGAGCAGTTCTTC.

This clone was observed once. The chain joins TRBV28 to TRBJ1-2; D may be TRBD1 (5 bases). With 5 bases removed from V and 2 bases from J, the gap between germline ends came to 15 bases. This CDR3 comprises 15 residues. Germline-derived CDR1 and CDR2 are MDHEN and SYDVKM. CDR3 loop: CASSHRGFGNYGYTF. CDR3 nucleotide sequence: TGTGCCAGCAGTCACCGGGGCTTTGGCAACTATGGCTACACCTTC.

The chain has TRBV27 and TRBJ2-1; D may be TRBD1 (6 bases). The CDR3 is 17 residues long. Between the trimmed V and J ends, which lost 6 bases and 5 bases, there was a span of 23 bases. Germline V lookup: CDR1 MNHEY, CDR2 SMNVEV (reference sequence). The CDR3 DNA sequence: TGTGCCAGCAGCCAAGTGAATATCAGGGGAGTACACAATGAGCAGTTCTTC. Residues: CASSQVNIRGVHNEQFF.

Note on this clone: The same CDR3 can be traced to other DNA sequences in this sample. The rearrangement joins TRBV28 to TRBJ1-2; no reliable D call. Trimming removed 2 bases from V and 3 bases from J, with 7 bases in between. Germline assignment: CDR1 MDHEN and CDR2 SYDVKM. CDR3 size: 13 residues. DNA of the CDR3: TGTGCCAGCAGTTTAGGACGAGACTATGGCTACACCTTC. This sequence encodes CASSLGRDYGYTF.

The chain has TRBV5-5 and TRBJ1-1, with unresolved D. Germline assignment: CDR1 SGHKS and CDR2 YYEKEE (reference sequence). This CDR3 spans 13 amino acids. Trimming took off 5 bases at V and 0 bases at J, with 8 bases between the two ends. This CDR3 reads CASSPDVNTEAFF. The CDR3 DNA reads as TGTGCCAGCAGTCCAGACGTGAACACTGAAGCTTTCTTT.

The chain combines TRBV7-9 with TRBJ2-2, with 10 bases aligning to TRBD2. This CDR3 is 17 amino acids long. Germline V gene sequence: CDR1 SEHNR, CDR2 FQNEAQ (reference sequence). Trimming removed 1 base from V and 8 bases from J; junction bases left unmatched: 10. The DNA of the CDR3 is TGTGCCAGCAGCTTAGTCTCGCTAGCGGGAGTATCTGGGGAGCTGTTTTTT. Translation: CASSLVSLAGVSGELFF.

This chain uses TRBV19 with TRBJ1-5; 11 bases agree with TRBD1. Germline V gene lookup returns CDR1 LNHDA and CDR2 SQIVND (reference sequence). V was clipped by 6 bases and J by 5 bases; unmatched bases: 6. This CDR3 contains 15 residues. CDR3 in DNA: TGTGCCAGTAGACCGGGACAGGGGGTTTATCAGCCCCAGCATTTT. Translated: CASRPGQGVYQPQHF.

CDR3 protein: CASSLAWGSYEQYF. The CDR3 DNA follows: TGTGCCAGCAGCTTGGCGTGGGGCTCCTACGAGCAGTACTTC. The chain carries TRBV5-8 and TRBJ2-7; D gene ambiguous. V lost 0 bases, J lost 0 bases, and 7 bases lay in between. Germline V lookup: CDR1 SGHTS, CDR2 YDEGEE. CDR3 length: 14 amino acids. The whole variable domain, filled in from reference TRBV5-8 and TRBJ2-7, reads EAGVTQSPTHLIKTRGQQATLRCSPISGHTSVYWYQQALGLGLQFLLWYDEGEERNRGNFPPRFSGRQFPNYSSELNVNALELEDSALYLCASSLAWGSYEQYFGPGTRLTVT.

The chain recombines TRBV7-9 with TRBJ2-5, with D unclear. Between the trimmed V and J ends, which lost 4 bases and 5 bases, there was a span of 14 bases. The germline V gene has CDR1 SEHNR and CDR2 FQNEAQ (reference sequence). There are 14 residues in the CDR3. The CDR3 DNA sequence: TGTGCCAGCAGCTCAGACCCAGGTCGGGAGACCCAGTACTTC. Its translation: CASSSDPGRETQYF.

The rearrangement uses TRBV25-1 and TRBJ2-7; D unclear. V was cut by 5 bases and J by 5 bases, with 16 bases left in between. This CDR3 is 14 amino acids long. Germline CDR1 MGHDK, CDR2 SYGVNS. Here the CDR3 reads CASSPSGPLNEQYF. CDR3 DNA: TGTGCCAGCAGTCCCTCGGGTCCCTTGAACGAGCAGTACTTC.

The genes are TRBV19 and TRBJ1-4; D gene ambiguous. Trimming shortened V by 0 bases and J by 8 bases, and 13 bases separated the two germline ends. From germline, CDR1 is LNHDA and CDR2 SQIVND (reference sequence). The CDR3 runs 15 residues. The CDR3 DNA follows: TGTGCCAGTAGTATAGACGGTAACCTCGTAGAAAAACTGTTTTTT. This gives the protein CASSIDGNLVEKLFF. Full variable domain (outside the CDR3, taken from reference TRBV19 and TRBJ1-4): DGGITQSPKYLFRKEGQNVTLSCEQNLNHDAMYWYRQDPGQGLRLIYYSQIVNDFQKGDIAEGYSVSREKKESFPLTVTSAQKNPTAFYLCASSIDGNLVEKLFFGSGTQLSVL.

The J gene is TRBJ1-2, the V gene TRBV7-9; TRBD1 matches 9 bases. CDR3 length equals 14 residues. J lost 8 bases, V lost 4 bases, and 8 bases had no gene match. Germline V gene lookup returns CDR1 SEHNR and CDR2 FQNEAQ (reference sequence). This CDR3 reads CASSSGQGNDGYTF. In DNA, the CDR3 is TGTGCCAGCAGCTCTGGACAGGGGAATGACGGCTACACCTTC.

The chain links TRBV7-8 to TRBJ2-7; the D gene is possibly TRBD1 (6 bases). The CDR3 is 15 amino acids. The germline V gene has CDR1 SGHVS and CDR2 FQNEAQ. Trimming removed 1 base from V and 3 bases from J, with 13 bases in between. DNA of the CDR3: TGTGCCAGCAGCTTAGAAGGACAGTGGATCTACGAGCAGTACTTC. It yields the protein CASSLEGQWIYEQYF. Filled out from reference TRBV7-8 and TRBJ2-7, the complete variable domain reads GAGVSQSPRYKVAKRGQDVALRCDPISGHVSLFWYQQALGQGPEFLTYFQNEAQLDKSGLPSDRFFAERPEGSVSTLKIQRTQQEDSAVYLCASSLEGQWIYEQYFGPGTRLTVT.

V is TRBV28 and J is TRBJ2-5, with a tentative D call TRBD1 (5 bases). Germline assignment: CDR1 MDHEN and CDR2 SYDVKM. The CDR3 length is 14 residues. Trimming stripped 5 bases from V and 3 bases from J, with 13 bases between. CDR3 region: CASSQFQGEETQYF. DNA of the CDR3: TGTGCCAGCAGTCAATTCCAGGGTGAAGAGACCCAGTACTTC.

The rearrangement links TRBV6-5 to TRBJ1-2; weak D call: TRBD1 (5 bases). V lost 0 bases and J 10 bases, leaving 15 bases between the germline ends. Germline-derived CDR1 and CDR2 are MNHEY and SVGAGI. The CDR3 covers 14 residues. The CDR3 sequence is CASSYSGGTSVYTF. The CDR3 DNA reads TGTGCCAGCAGTTACTCCGGTGGGACCTCTGTCTACACCTTC.